This is a list of T cell receptor beta chains from one sample in a study of CD8+CD57+ T cells in acquired aplastic anemia. TCRdb reanalysed the reads using MiXCR and keeps one entry per CDR3 protein. The table includes a few hundred thousand distinct CDR3 sequences, around 82% detected once. Sequenced material: sorted CD4+, CD8+, or CD8+CD57+ T cells (not recorded which) from PBMCs. These receptors all stem from a human donor with aplastic anemia. Both conserved end residues are part of each CDR3. D genes are given only for firm matches. Clone size is stated in some rows and not others, as once, few, many or a class when expanded.

v_call	clone_size	j_call	d_call	cdr3_aa	cdr3_nt
TRBV7-9	once	TRBJ2-1	TRBD1	CAGQGSRETLYFGQFF	TGTGCCGGACAGGGGTCTAGGGAGACCCTGTACTTCGGGCAGTTCTTC
TRBV7-3	.	TRBJ2-1	.	CASSVEDVYNEQFF	TGTGCCAGCAGCGTAGAGGATGTCTACAATGAGCAGTTCTTC
TRBV7-2	once	TRBJ2-3	TRBD2	CASSLGTSGVRDPYF	TGTGCCAGCAGCTTAGGGACTAGCGGTGTGAGAGACCCATATTTT
TRBV19	.	TRBJ1-6	.	CASNRGGESPLHF	TGTGCCAGCAACCGAGGGGGGGAATCACCCCTCCACTTT
TRBV7-8	.	TRBJ1-6	.	CASSLAGGHAPLHF	TGTGCCAGCAGCTTAGCGGGAGGGCATGCTCCCCTGCACTTT
TRBV7-9	.	TRBJ2-7	.	CASSLGTRIYEQYF	TGTGCCAGCAGCTTGGGGACAAGGATATACGAGCAGTACTTC
TRBV5-4	.	TRBJ1-2	.	CASSFTSGDRRPNYGYTF	TGTGCCAGCAGCTTTACTAGCGGTGACAGGAGACCTAACTATGGCTACACCTTC
TRBV2	.	TRBJ2-5	.	CASSGVGGQIPSNF	TGTGCCAGCAGCGGGGTGGGCGGACAGATACCCAGTAACTTC
TRBV7-9	.	TRBJ2-2	.	CASSFQRSGDTEELFF	TGTGCCAGCAGCTTTCAAAGAAGCGGGGACACCGAGGAGCTGTTTTTT
TRBV9	.	TRBJ2-5	.	CASSGYQNSYNEYF	TGTGCCAGCAGCGGATACCAGAACTCCTACAATGAGTACTTC
TRBV7-2	.	TRBJ1-6	.	CANSGGEGGEDASLHF	TGTGCCAACAGCGGGGGGGAGGGCGGCGAAGATGCCTCCCTCCACTTT
TRBV19	once	TRBJ2-5	.	CASSPRGLQSAETQYF	TGTGCCAGTAGTCCCCGCGGCCTTCAATCGGCAGAGACCCAGTACTTC
TRBV11-2	.	TRBJ2-3	.	CASSWGGGDTDTQYF	TGTGCCAGCAGCTGGGGTGGAGGGGACACAGATACGCAGTATTTT
TRBV9	.	TRBJ2-1	.	CASSEGGCPGHDEQFF	TGTGCCAGCAGCGAGGGGGGTTGTCCAGGTCACGATGAGCAGTTCTTC
TRBV7-3	.	TRBJ2-1	.	CASSPGGTWGKTQFF	TGTGCCAGCAGTCCTGGCGGGACATGGGGAAAGACCCAGTTCTTC
TRBV15	.	TRBJ1-2	.	CASSWDREGLVDGYYF	TGTGCCAGCAGCTGGGATAGGGAGGGGCTCGTAGATGGCTACTATTTC
TRBV7-8	.	TRBJ2-1	TRBD2	CASSKAGGSYDAQFF	TGTGCCAGTAGCAAAGCGGGGGGATCCTACGATGCGCAGTTCTTC
TRBV19	few	TRBJ1-1	.	CASSIASGAYNEEFF	TGTGCCAGTAGTATAGCTAGCGGGGCGTACAATGAGGAGTTCTTC